Listed below are T cell receptor beta chains from one sample, sequenced in a study of T cell changes during pregnancy in multiple sclerosis. This table comes from immunoSEQ multiplex PCR, and its TCRdb copy is limited to in-frame clones, with some not included. The data hold tens of thousands of clones, with roughly 91% observed a single time. The sequencing here drew on CD4+ T cells from peripheral blood mononuclear cells, taken in the second trimester of pregnancy. These receptors were obtained from a female donor with multiple sclerosis, enrolled in a pregnancy study. The CDR3 runs from the conserved cysteine through the conserved F or W. Each record gives: V gene, J gene, CDR3 protein.

>TRBV27|TRBJ1-2
CASSRLGQGPNYGYTF
>TRBV4-2|TRBJ1-4
CASRPPTTVTNEKLFF
>TRBV27|TRBJ2-5
CASTRNGGPQETQYF
>TRBV4-1|TRBJ2-1
CASSQGLRRGRGEQFF
>TRBV6-4|TRBJ2-2
CASSASTSPDTGELFF
>TRBV13|TRBJ2-7
CASSPPPAGSSYEQYF
>TRBV6-1|TRBJ2-7
CAQAGGTYEQYF
>TRBV6-1|TRBJ1-5
CASSPDRGGSQPQHF
>TRBV9|TRBJ2-7
CASSVVSGAYEQYF
>TRBV19|TRBJ1-5
CASSWPNQPQHF
>TRBV19|TRBJ1-1
CASTSGRRTNTEAFF
>TRBV28|TRBJ2-7
CASSLRLGLLFTYEQYF
>TRBV27|TRBJ2-3
CASSSIGLAGWDTQYF
>TRBV14|TRBJ2-3
CASSQVTGGLDTQYF
>TRBV18|TRBJ2-7
CASSPFGTRLPGGEQYF
>TRBV10-3|TRBJ2-1
CAISDGQAYNEQFF
>TRBV30|TRBJ1-1
CAWSVLTGQGPTEAFF
>TRBV19|TRBJ2-1
CASRGGSWRGVEQFF
>TRBV7-9|TRBJ2-5
CASSLTHLRDTQETQYF
>TRBV25-1|TRBJ2-7
CASSAGVYEQYF
>TRBV5-1|TRBJ2-5
CASSLGVGGQETQYF
>TRBV19|TRBJ1-2
CASSIPKGQGGRYTF
>TRBV5-4|TRBJ1-1
CASSPDRATEAFF
>TRBV6-1|TRBJ2-7
CASSEAGGLSYEQYF
>TRBV11-2|TRBJ2-7
CASSLAAGEVYEQYF
>TRBV30|TRBJ2-7
CAWRYSRGEQYF
>TRBV6-1|TRBJ2-7
CASSAGSSYEQYF
>TRBV7-9|TRBJ2-3
CASSLRGGRSTDTQYF
>TRBV6-5|TRBJ1-5
CASSPSEGQPQHF
>TRBV27|TRBJ2-1
CASSPAGSHSYNEQFF
>TRBV20-1|TRBJ1-1
CSARGTGGAFF
>TRBV5-1|TRBJ2-5
CASSLTVQETQYF
>TRBV19|TRBJ2-2
CASSDRGHTGELFF
>TRBV9|TRBJ1-2
CASSDKRGAGDYGYTF
>TRBV5-1|TRBJ1-2
CASRQRTGNVYGYTF
>TRBV5-1|TRBJ2-2
CASSLRLAGTAGELFF
>TRBV2|TRBJ1-2
CASTPRDYGYTF
>TRBV18|TRBJ1-1
CASSPYAGTEAFF
>TRBV6-1|TRBJ1-2
CASSEALRSRYGYTF
>TRBV28|TRBJ1-5
CASSFQDRVFQPQHF
>TRBV6-4|TRBJ2-5
CASKSGGIVYRETQYF
>TRBV18|TRBJ2-7
CATTDRGQNEQYF
>TRBV14|TRBJ1-2
CASSHRGYGYTF
>TRBV5-1|TRBJ2-7
CASSLSPSYEQYF
>TRBV29-1|TRBJ1-2
CSVEDYSRGDGYTF
>TRBV28|TRBJ1-2
CASSFSTFGGGSIGYTF
>TRBV27|TRBJ2-3
CASSPIGQGGTDTQYF
>TRBV6-1|TRBJ1-5
CASSDATGGWGNQPQHF